The sequence of this TCR beta chain was determined in a study of blood T cell repertoires in COVID-19. Background on the study: T cells, B-cell-depleted T cells, or PBMCs provided the cDNA or gDNA that served as material.

Authors' processing steps: Amplification of reference gene primers was used by the study to estimate nucleated cell counts. TCRdb keeps only in-frame clones here, not all; method: immunoSEQ multiplex PCR. The V and J calls and clone size are taken from that table; D and trimming were inferred from the DNA. Altogether hundreds of thousands of clones are present, nearly 90% being singletons, with the ten largest covering around 0.96%. Germline lookup yields CDR1 KGHSH and CDR2 LQKENI. The V end lost 6 bases, the J end lost 3 bases, and 8 bases lay between the germline ends. The CDR3 has 12 amino acids. Note on this clone: Other nucleotide sequences from this sample produce the same CDR3.

The TCR originated in a woman in her thirties or forties with COVID-19, enrolled during active disease. Sequencing used peripheral blood. The chain carries TRBV18 and TRBJ1-1, with D unclear. The CDR3 DNA sequence: TGTGCCAGCTCCCCAACGGACACTGAAGCTTTCTTT. Translation gives CASSPTDTEAFF.